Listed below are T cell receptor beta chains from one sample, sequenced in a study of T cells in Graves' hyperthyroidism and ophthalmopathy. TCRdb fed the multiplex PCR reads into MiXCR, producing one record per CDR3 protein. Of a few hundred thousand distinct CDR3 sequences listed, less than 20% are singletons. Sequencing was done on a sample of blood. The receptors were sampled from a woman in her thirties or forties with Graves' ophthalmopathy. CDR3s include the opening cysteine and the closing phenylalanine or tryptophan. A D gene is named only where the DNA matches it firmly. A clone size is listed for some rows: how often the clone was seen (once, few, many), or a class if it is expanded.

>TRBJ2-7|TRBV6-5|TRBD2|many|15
TGTGCCAGCAGTTACGAGGGAGGGAGCTCCTACGAGCAGTACTTC
CASSYEGGSSYEQYF
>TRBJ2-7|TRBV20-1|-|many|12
TGCAGTGCAACTATAGGGCCCGGCGAGCAGTACTTC
CSATIGPGEQYF
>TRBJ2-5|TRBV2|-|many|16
TGTGCCAGCAGTGGGGGGGCGGGGGCAATCCAAGAGACCCAGTACTTC
CASSGGAGAIQETQYF
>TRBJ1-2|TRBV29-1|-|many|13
TGCAGCGTTGTAATAGGGACGAACTATGGCTACACCTTC
CSVVIGTNYGYTF
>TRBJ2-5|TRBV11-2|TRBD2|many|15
TGTGCCAGCAGCTTACGACTAGCTCCGAGGGAGACCCAGTACTTC
CASSLRLAPRETQYF
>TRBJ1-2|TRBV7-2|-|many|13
TGTGCCAGCAGCTTTGGGGACCGGGCTGACCTCACCTTC
CASSFGDRADLTF
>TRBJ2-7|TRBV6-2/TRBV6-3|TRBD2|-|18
TGTGCCAGCAGTTACGAGGGGGCTAGCGGGAGGGCGGGTTACGAGCAGTACTTC
CASSYEGASGRAGYEQYF
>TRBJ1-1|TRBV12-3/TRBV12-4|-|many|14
TGTGCCAGCAGTTTAGGGGCGCCCCCCGCCGGTGCTTTCTTT
CASSLGAPPAGAFF
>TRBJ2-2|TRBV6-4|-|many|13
TGTGCCAGCAAACCGATTAACACCGGGGAGCTGCTTTTT
CASKPINTGELLF
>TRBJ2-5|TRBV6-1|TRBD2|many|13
TGTGCCACCCGGACTAGCGGGTCCGAGACCCAGTACTTC
CATRTSGSETQYF
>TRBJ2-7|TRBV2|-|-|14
TGTGCCAGCAGTGGGGGGAGTCAAGGGGCCGAGCAGTACTTC
CASSGGSQGAEQYF
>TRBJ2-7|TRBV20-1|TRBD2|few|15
TGCAGTGCCAACCCCCCTAGCGGGGGCTCCTACGAGCAGTACTTC
CSANPPSGGSYEQYF
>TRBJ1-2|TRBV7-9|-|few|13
TGTGCCAGTCAATTGGGGGTCAACTATGGCTACACCTTC
CASQLGVNYGYTF
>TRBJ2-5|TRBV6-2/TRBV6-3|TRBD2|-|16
TGTGCCAGCAGTTACCCCGGACTAGCGGGAGGAGAGACCCAGTACTTC
CASSYPGLAGGETQYF
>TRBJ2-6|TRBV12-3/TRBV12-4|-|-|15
TGTGCCAGCAGCTTGCGGGTCGGTGGGGCCAACGTCCTGACTTTC
CASSLRVGGANVLTF
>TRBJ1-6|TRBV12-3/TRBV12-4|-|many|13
TGTGCCAGCAGCCTGGCAGCGAGTGGAACCCTCCACTTT
CASSLAASGTLHF
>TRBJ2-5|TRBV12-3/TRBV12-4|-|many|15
TGTGCCAGCAGCCCAGGGGGGACTTTACAAGAGACCCAGTACTTC
CASSPGGTLQETQYF
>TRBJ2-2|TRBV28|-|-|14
TGTGCCAGCAGTTTTGTGGGAACTGACGGGGAGCTGTTTTTT
CASSFVGTDGELFF
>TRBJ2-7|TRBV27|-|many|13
TGTGCCAGCAGCTGGACGGTGAACTACGAGCAGTACTTC
CASSWTVNYEQYF
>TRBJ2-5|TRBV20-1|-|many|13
TGCAGTGCTACCCCAGGACCCCCATGGACCCAGTACTTC
CSATPGPPWTQYF
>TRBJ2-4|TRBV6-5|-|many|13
TGTGCCAGCAGTTACTCCGGGGGCCACATTCAGTACTTC
CASSYSGGHIQYF
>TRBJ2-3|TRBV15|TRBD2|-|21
TGTGCCACCAGCAGAGGATCCGGACTAGCGGGACTCCAGACTAGCACAGATACGCAGTATTTT
CATSRGSGLAGLQTSTDTQYF
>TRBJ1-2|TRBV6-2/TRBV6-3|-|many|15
TGTGCCAGCAGCCTCGCAGGGGTAACTAACTATGGCTACACCTTC
CASSLAGVTNYGYTF